These 18 T cell receptor beta chains were sequenced from one sample in a study of tumor and adjacent non-tumor tissue in lung cancer. TCRbeta libraries were built with three rounds of nested PCR, modified from ARM-PCR. In TCRdb, the multiplex PCR reads were re-called with MiXCR into one record per CDR3 protein. The sample includes about 110,000 distinct CDR3 sequences, approximately 80% of them seen just once. RNA was extracted from bulk tissue without any cell sorting. Sequenced material: lung tumor tissue. The receptors originated from a man in his sixties or seventies with non-small cell lung cancer.

Remarks on this clonotype: This likely comes from a read error, as the CDR3 has no conserved phenylalanine or tryptophan at its end. This sequence joins TRBV10-3 and TRBJ2-1, with TRBD2 matching over 11 bases. This CDR3 is built from 16 residues. CDR1 and CDR2 from the germline V gene are ENHRY and SYGVKD. CDR3 in amino acids: CTIRSHTSGSYNEQFI. The CDR3 nucleotides read TGTACCATCAGGTCCCACACTAGCGGGAGTTACAATGAGCAGTTCATC.

Notes on this clonotype: One end of the junction is discordant with germline, which a read error may explain. The gene calls are TRBV12-3 or TRBV12-4 and TRBJ1-4, with D possibly matching TRBD1 (6 bases). This CDR3 has 15 amino acids. The CDR3 region is CASKQPGATNEKLFF. In DNA form, the CDR3 reads TGTGCCAGCAAACAACCAGGGGCAACTAATGAGAAACTGTTTTTT.

On this clonotype: One end of the junction varies from germline; a read error may be responsible. V and J are TRBV29-1 and TRBJ2-1; a weak D match, TRBD1 (5 bases). CDR1 is SQVTM, CDR2 ANQGSEA, per germline. The CDR3 totals 13 residues. This CDR3 is CSVVYRLEGEQSF. CDR3 DNA: TGCAGCGTTGTCTACAGGTTGGAAGGTGAGCAGTCCTTC.

The V and J genes are TRBV12-3 or TRBV12-4 and TRBJ2-1; 7 bases agree with TRBD2. The length of the CDR3 is 12 residues. The CDR3 region is CTNSWRGNEQFF. CDR3 bases: TGTACCAACAGTTGGCGGGGGAATGAGCAGTTCTTC.

Note on this clonotype: A read error may produce the germline difference seen at one junction end. The chain uses TRBV11-2 and TRBJ2-3; D is perhaps TRBD1 (5 bases). The J call may be wrong; the DNA end is better matched by TRBJ1-5. This CDR3 is 16 amino acids long. CDR1 and CDR2 (germline): SGHAT, FQNNGV. The CDR3 here is CSSSSRMGGSTDTQHF. Written as DNA, the CDR3 is TGTTCCAGCAGCTCCCGCATGGGGGGTTCCACAGATACGCAGCATTTT.

Note on this clonotype: A read error may be the cause here, since a much bigger clone is one base away. This sequence joins TRBV28 and TRBJ2-5; D gene ambiguous. Germline V CDR1 and CDR2: MDHEN, SYDVKM. This CDR3 comprises 13 residues. In DNA form, the CDR3 reads TGTGTCAGCAGTTTATCTGGCAGCGAGACCCAGTACTTC. Protein product: CVSSLSGSETQYF.

The CDR3 loop is CSVDVVGRHIQYF. Here the CDR3 DNA reads TGCAGCGTTGACGTAGTGGGAAGGCACATTCAGTACTTC. This sequence joins TRBV29-1 and TRBJ2-4; no clear D. From germline, CDR1 is SQVTM and CDR2 ANQGSEA. The CDR3 sequence is 13 residues long. Trimming pared 3 bases from V and 8 bases from J, leaving 14 bases between. Based on the CDR3 plus reference TRBV29-1 and TRBJ2-4, the full variable domain is SAVISQKPSRDICQRGTSLTIQCQVDSQVTMMFWYRQQPGQSLTLIATANQGSEATYESGFVIDKFPISRPNLTFSTLTVSNMSPEDSSIYLCSVDVVGRHIQYFGAGTRLSVL.

On this clonotype: A read error is likely, as this CDR3 ends without the conserved phenylalanine or tryptophan. The chain uses TRBV4-3 and TRBJ2-2; D call uncertain. The germline V gene has CDR1 LGHNA and CDR2 YSLEER. V was pared by 4 bases and J by 8 bases, with 14 bases between. The CDR3 contains 14 residues. The chain's CDR3 is CASSRVTTTGELFL. The CDR3 coding sequence is TGCGCCAGCAGCCGGGTCACAACCACAGGGGAGCTGTTTCTT.

Points on this clonotype: One junction end does not reproduce the germline sequence, and a read error may be involved. This chain connects TRBV5-6 to TRBJ2-7; D remains unclear. This CDR3 has 11 residues. Germline loops: CDR1 SGHDT, CDR2 YYEEEE. CDR3 coding DNA: TGTACCAGCACCGGACCCTGCGAGCAGTACTTC. It specifies CTSTGPCEQYF.

This clonotype was seen only a few times. The chain combines TRBV25-1 with TRBJ2-3; the match to TRBD2 covers 7 bases. Unmatched junction bases numbered 9, after V lost 7 bases and J lost 2 bases. The CDR3 has 15 amino acids. In germline, CDR1 is MGHDK, CDR2 SYGVNS. CDR3 protein: CASKRTAGTTDTQYF. CDR3 sequence (DNA): TGTGCCAGCAAAAGAACAGCGGGAACCACAGATACGCAGTATTTT.

Points on this clonotype: This CDR3 is missing its conserved last phenylalanine or tryptophan, likely due to a read error. It is unclear where the CDR3 begins or ends on the DNA, so no DNA is shown, and the CDR3 is as TCRdb lists it. V usage is TRBV6-2 or TRBV6-3 and J usage is TRBJ2-1; TRBD2, the table's D call, lacks a check against the DNA. Germline CDR1 reads MNHEY; CDR2 reads SVGEGT. The CDR3 has 15 residues if both end residues are counted. CDR3 loop: CASSTGLGNTNEQSS.

Points on this clonotype: A junction boundary mismatches the germline segment, possibly from a read error. The chain employs TRBV4-1 and TRBJ2-5; D unresolved. Germline CDR1 MGHRA, CDR2 YSYEKL. The CDR3 is 14 amino acids. This chain's CDR3 is CASSPWTAQETQYF. The DNA for the CDR3 is TGCGCTAGCAGCCCCTGGACGGCCCAAGAGACCCAGTACTTC.

The chain recombines TRBV11-1 with TRBJ2-5; 7 nucleotides line up with TRBD2. CDR1 and CDR2 from the germline V gene are SGHAT and FQDESV (reference sequence). The CDR3 runs 13 residues. The CDR3 reads CTNSLAWGGSQYF. The CDR3, as DNA: TGTACCAACAGCTTAGCGTGGGGGGGATCCCAGTACTTC.

About this clonotype itself: This may be a read error: a much more frequent sequence differs by one nucleotide. The chain couples TRBV28 to TRBJ1-1; 8 bases are a match to TRBD1. CDR3 length equals 13 residues. Germline lookup yields CDR1 MDHEN and CDR2 SYDVKM. The chain's CDR3 is CSSSIDRGTEAFF. Here the CDR3 DNA reads TGTTCCAGCAGCATCGACAGGGGCACTGAAGCTTTCTTT.

The V gene is TRBV10-3, the J gene TRBJ2-7, with 7 bases lining up with TRBD1. The CDR3 contains 13 residues. Germline values: CDR1 ENHRY, CDR2 SYGVKD. Losses at the gene ends were 7 bases for V and 3 bases for J; bases not matched to a gene: 6. CDR3 residues: CAIKRAGGYEQYV. CDR3 bases: TGTGCCATCAAACGGGCAGGGGGCTACGAGCAGTACGTC.

The V call is TRBV29-1, the J call TRBJ1-1; no definite D call. With 5 bases removed from V and 7 bases from J, the gap between germline ends came to 14 bases. Germline values: CDR1 SQVTM, CDR2 ANQGSEA. This CDR3 is 12 amino acids long. CDR3 loop: CSVMTERHEAFF. The CDR3 DNA sequence: TGCAGCGTTATGACGGAGAGGCATGAAGCTTTCTTT.

In regard to this clonotype: No conserved phenylalanine or tryptophan ends this CDR3, so it is likely a read error. This sequence joins TRBV10-3 and TRBJ2-1, with TRBD2 matching 11 bases. The length of the CDR3 is 16 residues. CDR1 and CDR2 from the germline V gene are ENHRY and SYGVKD. The CDR3 loop is CAVRSHTSGSYNEQFI. The CDR3 nucleotides read TGTGCCGTCAGGTCCCACACTAGCGGGAGTTACAATGAGCAGTTCATC.

Concerning this clonotype: It may be a read error: a sequence one base away is much more abundant. The chain carries TRBV19 and TRBJ1-1; D is perhaps TRBD1 (5 bases). The CDR3 length is 15 residues. Germline V gene lookup returns CDR1 LNHDA and CDR2 SQIVND (reference sequence). Deletions cut 3 bases from V and 1 base from J, with 12 bases between. In DNA, the CDR3 is TGTGCCAGTAGTATGAGGGACCGGTCGAACACTGAAGCTTTCTTT. The encoded protein is CASSMRDRSNTEAFF.